This entry lists 9 T cell receptor beta chains sequenced from one sample in a study of response to subunit inactivated influenza vaccine. Each CDR3 protein is one row after TCRdb ran MiXCR on the RT-PCR reads. The sample holds about 500,000 distinct CDR3 sequences, approximately 7.8% seen once. The sequencing used PBMCs from blood, collected roughly 24 months after vaccination. The receptors derive from a man aged 50 to 69 who received an inactivated influenza vaccine.

This clonotype showed up many times. The chain combines TRBV30 with TRBJ1-2, with D unresolved. CDR3 length: 11 residues. Trimming removed 0 bases at V and 5 bases at J, with 4 bases between. Germline V gives CDR1 GTSNPN, CDR2 SVGIG (reference sequence). CDR3 in DNA: TGTGCCTGGAGTGTTCGTTATGGCTACACCTTC. As protein: CAWSVRYGYTF.

This clonotype was observed many times. V usage is TRBV4-1 and J usage is TRBJ1-1, with a tentative D call TRBD1 (5 bases). Germline CDR1 is MGHRA and CDR2 is YSYEKL. The ends were cut back, 2 bases at V and 4 bases at J, with 17 bases in the middle. This CDR3 has 16 amino acids. The CDR3 DNA reads TGCGCCAGCAGCCAATTTTTGGGGGGGATAAGCACTGAAGCTTTCTTT. Its translation is CASSQFLGGISTEAFF.

This clonotype showed up many times. The CDR3 DNA is TGCAGCGTTGAGATAAGACCAGGGGACTCTAGTGGCTACACCTTC. Amino acids: CSVEIRPGDSSGYTF. The chain carries TRBV29-1 and TRBJ1-2; a possible D gene is TRBD1 (6 bases). The CDR3 extends over 15 amino acids. The V gene lost 3 bases and the J gene lost 7 bases, with 21 bases spanning the gap. CDR1 is SQVTM, CDR2 ANQGSEA, per germline.

The genes are TRBV14 and TRBJ1-5; 10 nucleotides match TRBD1. The CDR3 extends over 14 amino acids. V shed 1 base, J shed 8 bases, and the junction held 2 bases outside the gene matches. Germline V CDR1 and CDR2: SGHDN, FVKESK. The CDR3 nucleotides read TGTGCCAGCAGCCAAGGGACAGGGGGAGAGCCCCAGCATTTT. Amino acids: CASSQGTGGEPQHF.

This clonotype was seen more than once but under ten times. DNA for the CDR3: TGTGCCATCAGTGAAACAGGGGGCGACGAGCAGTACTTC. Translating it yields CAISETGGDEQYF. This rearrangement joins TRBV10-3 to TRBJ2-7, with TRBD1 identical over 9 bases. CDR3 length equals 13 residues. Germline CDR1 reads ENHRY; CDR2 reads SYGVKD. The ends lost 3 bases at V and 5 bases at J; junction bases unmatched: 2.

This clonotype was observed at least ten times. This chain joins TRBV4-3 and TRBJ2-3; 7 nucleotides align to TRBD2. Germline V gives CDR1 LGHNA, CDR2 YSLEER. This CDR3 contains 17 residues. J lost 3 bases, V lost 4 bases, and 13 bases had no gene match. CDR3 sequence reads: CASSPFLAREATDTQYF. The CDR3, as DNA: TGCGCCAGCAGCCCCTTCTTAGCTCGGGAGGCAACAGATACGCAGTATTTT.

This clonotype was observed at least ten times. The V and J genes are TRBV3-1 and TRBJ2-7, with D possibly being TRBD2 (5 bases). This CDR3 comprises 15 residues. V lost 2 bases, J lost 4 bases, and 15 bases lay in between. Germline-derived CDR1 and CDR2 are LGHDT and YNNKEL (reference sequence). The CDR3 spells CASSQSSRANYEQYF. The CDR3 coding sequence is TGTGCCAGCAGCCAATCTAGCCGGGCCAATTACGAGCAGTACTTC.

This clonotype was seen a handful of times. The chain links TRBV20-1 to TRBJ2-7; 8 bases fit TRBD2. Germline lookup yields CDR1 DFQATT and CDR2 SNEGSKA (reference sequence). V lost 6 bases and J lost 3; bases outside the gene matches: 10. The CDR3 extends over 14 amino acids. The CDR3 here is CSATPAGVGYEQYF. CDR3 sequence (DNA): TGCAGTGCAACACCAGCGGGAGTAGGCTACGAGCAGTACTTC.

In this sample, this clonotype turned up many times. The chain is built from TRBV6-1 and TRBJ1-5; D gene unclear. Germline V gives CDR1 MNHNS, CDR2 SASEGT. The germline V and J ends were trimmed by 2 bases and 7 bases, with 15 bases remaining between them. The CDR3 has 15 amino acids. The CDR3 protein is CASSEQSLSAQPQHF. The CDR3 DNA reads as TGTGCCAGCAGTGAACAGTCTTTATCCGCCCAGCCCCAGCATTTT.